Below, 21 T cell receptor beta chains from the same sample are listed, as sequenced in a study of T cell changes during pregnancy in multiple sclerosis. Some clones are missing from TCRdb's copy, which holds only in-frame ones; the method was immunoSEQ multiplex PCR. This sample has 50,000 to 60,000 clones, with 80% to 95% found just once. The sample consisted of CD4+ T cells from peripheral blood mononuclear cells, taken in the second trimester of pregnancy. Source of these receptors: a female donor with multiple sclerosis, enrolled in a pregnancy study.

The rearrangement uses TRBV5-8 and TRBJ2-1; D is perhaps TRBD1 (5 bases). The CDR3 covers 15 residues. The V gene's germline CDR1 is SGHTS and CDR2 YDEGEE. V was pared by 1 base and J by 5 bases, with 13 bases between. The CDR3 here is CASSLPGSFHNEQFF. The CDR3 nucleotides are TGTGCCAGCAGCTTGCCAGGGTCATTTCACAATGAGCAGTTCTTC.

The chain links TRBV9 to TRBJ2-7, with 10 positions matching TRBD2. Germline values: CDR1 SGDLS, CDR2 YYNGEE. V gave up 0 bases and J gave up 4 bases; unmatched junction bases: 4. CDR3 length: 15 residues. The CDR3 is CASSVGGTSVYEQYF. The CDR3 DNA is TGTGCCAGCAGCGTAGGAGGGACTAGCGTTTACGAGCAGTACTTC. The variable domain in full, with the rest retrieved from reference TRBV9 and TRBJ2-7, is DSGVTQTPKHLITATGQRVTLRCSPRSGDLSVYWYQQSLDQGLQFLIQYYNGEERAKGNILERFSAQQFPDLHSELNLSSLELGDSALYFCASSVGGTSVYEQYFGPGTRLTVT.

CDR3 residues: CASSGSGGATGREKTQYF. CDR3 in DNA: TGTGCCAGCAGCGGTAGCGGGGGGGCAACGGGAAGGGAAAAGACCCAGTACTTC. The genes are TRBV9 and TRBJ2-5; 11 nucleotides line up with TRBD2. The V and J ends lost 3 bases and 6 bases, in that order; junction bases with no gene match: 16. Germline V CDR1 and CDR2: SGDLS, YYNGEE. This CDR3 comprises 18 residues.

V gene TRBV28 combines with J gene TRBJ1-5; D ambiguous. The CDR3 covers 13 residues. Trimming removed 5 bases at V and 4 bases at J, with 9 bases between. Germline V lookup: CDR1 MDHEN, CDR2 SYDVKM. CDR3 sequence: CASSRQMNQPQHF. The DNA of the CDR3 is TGTGCCAGCAGTCGTCAGATGAATCAGCCCCAGCATTTT.

V usage is TRBV4-1 and J usage is TRBJ1-1; D gene ambiguous. The germline V gene has CDR1 MGHRA and CDR2 YSYEKL. This CDR3 has 14 amino acids. V was pared by 0 bases and J by 4 bases, with 9 bases between. CDR3 DNA sequence: TGCGCCAGCAGCCAAGAGGCCAGGTTCACTGAAGCTTTCTTT. Protein product: CASSQEARFTEAFF.

The chain recombines TRBV6-6 with TRBJ1-6, with 8 bases matching TRBD1. This CDR3 spans 16 amino acids. V dropped 5 bases and J dropped 6; count of bases not matched to a gene: 9. Germline CDR1 MNHNY, CDR2 SVGAGI (reference sequence). The CDR3 spells CASSHGQGAANSPLHF. The CDR3 nucleotides read TGTGCCAGCAGTCACGGCCAGGGGGCGGCTAATTCACCCCTCCACTTT.

The rearrangement links TRBV6-5 to TRBJ2-7; TRBD1 matches at 9 bases. Per the germline V gene, CDR1 is MNHEY and CDR2 is SVGAGI. The V gene end was trimmed by 5 bases and the J gene end by 3 bases; junction bases not matched to a gene: 8. The CDR3 runs to 15 residues. CDR3 DNA sequence: TGTGCCAGCAGTGTCAGGGACAGGGTTTACTACGAGCAGTACTTC. Translating it yields CASSVRDRVYYEQYF.

V is TRBV5-3 and J is TRBJ1-1, with a weak D call TRBD1 (6 bases). TRBV5-3 is given ORF status, its function remaining uncertain. Trimming removed 4 bases from V and 7 bases from J, with 14 bases in between. The CDR3 sequence is 13 residues long. DNA of the CDR3: TGTGCCAGAAGCCGCCGGGGGGGCTATGAAGCTTTCTTT. It encodes CARSRRGGYEAFF.

This sequence joins TRBV7-8 and TRBJ2-3; 7 nucleotides match TRBD1. The germline V gene encodes CDR1 SGHVS and CDR2 FQNEAQ. J lost 6 bases, V lost 8 bases, and 11 bases had no gene match. The CDR3 contains 14 residues. Here the CDR3 reads CASGARDRVDTQYF. CDR3 bases: TGTGCCAGCGGGGCCCGAGACAGGGTGGATACGCAGTATTTT.

This clone has only one observation. The chain employs TRBV5-1 and TRBJ1-4; 7 bases match TRBD1. CDR1 is SGHRS, CDR2 YFSETQ, per germline. The CDR3 loop spans 15 amino acids. Trimming at V came to 5 bases and at J to 1 base, leaving 5 bases not matched to a gene. CDR3: CASSPRDRTNEKLFF. Here the CDR3 DNA reads TGCGCCAGCAGTCCGAGGGACAGAACTAATGAAAAACTGTTTTTT.

The chain has TRBV11-2 and TRBJ2-7; D is perhaps TRBD2 (5 bases). Germline V gives CDR1 SGHAT, CDR2 FQNNGV. The CDR3 contains 14 residues. The V gene lost 3 bases and the J gene lost 1 base, with 10 bases spanning the gap. For the CDR3, the DNA is TGTGCCAGCAGCTTTCTCGGCGGGTCCTACGAGCAGTACTTC. Its translation: CASSFLGGSYEQYF.

The V and J genes are TRBV6-5 and TRBJ1-1, with TRBD1 matching over 7 bases. V lost 7 bases, J lost 7 bases, and 12 bases stayed unmatched. CDR1 and CDR2 from the germline V gene are MNHEY and SVGAGI. CDR3 length equals 14 residues. The CDR3 is CASTKTGRQGEAFF. CDR3 nucleotide sequence: TGTGCCAGCACTAAGACAGGGAGACAGGGTGAAGCTTTCTTT.

The rearrangement joins TRBV10-3 to TRBJ1-2; a weak D match, TRBD1 (6 bases). Trimming left V 6 bases short and J 3 bases short, with 20 bases between. The CDR3 contains 16 residues. Germline assignment: CDR1 ENHRY and CDR2 SYGVKD. CDR3 sequence reads: CAIRQGPPSPDYGYTF. In DNA, the CDR3 is TGTGCCATCAGACAGGGCCCCCCGTCCCCCGACTATGGCTACACCTTC.

J is TRBJ2-5 and V is TRBV5-1, with TRBD2 as a possible D gene (5 bases). This CDR3 is built from 14 residues. Trimming cost V 2 bases and J 2 bases, with 10 bases left between them. Germline assignment: CDR1 SGHRS and CDR2 YFSETQ. Here the CDR3 DNA reads TGCGCCAGCAGCTTAGGGCGGACTCAAGAGACCCAGTACTTC. Amino acids: CASSLGRTQETQYF.

This chain uses TRBV9 with TRBJ1-4; D is possibly TRBD1 (6 bases). The CDR3 contains 15 residues. CDR1 and CDR2 from the germline V gene are SGDLS and YYNGEE. Trimming left V 4 bases short and J 4 bases short, with 14 bases between. Here the CDR3 DNA reads TGTGCCAGCAGCTTAGGACAGATATATAATGAAAAACTGTTTTTT. Translation: CASSLGQIYNEKLFF.

Concerning this clone itself: The same CDR3 arises from other DNA sequences in this sample as well. V is TRBV16 and J is TRBJ1-2; the D is unclear. The V end lost 0 bases, the J end lost 8 bases, and 13 bases lay between the germline ends. Germline V gene sequence: CDR1 KGHSY, CDR2 FQNENV. The CDR3 consists of 14 residues. CDR3 coding DNA: TGTGCCAGCAGCCAATCGAGTCCCGGAGGAGGCTACACCTTC. Encoded protein: CASSQSSPGGGYTF.

V is TRBV5-5 and J is TRBJ2-1, with D perhaps matching TRBD2 (5 bases). The V gene lost 4 bases and the J gene lost 3 bases, with 14 bases spanning the gap. Germline V CDR1 and CDR2: SGHKS, YYEKEE (reference sequence). CDR3 length equals 15 residues. The CDR3 nucleotides read TGTGCCAGCAGCCCTGGGGAGCACCACTACAATGAGCAGTTCTTC. Protein product: CASSPGEHHYNEQFF.

This clone has just one count. V is TRBV27 and J is TRBJ2-7, with a tentative D call TRBD2 (6 bases). The V and J ends lost 1 base and 7 bases respectively, with 23 bases between them. CDR3 size: 17 residues. The V gene's germline CDR1 is MNHEY and CDR2 SMNVEV (reference sequence). The CDR3 is CASSLLGRGGILREQYF. CDR3 nucleotide sequence: TGTGCCAGCAGTTTATTAGGGCGGGGCGGCATTCTGAGAGAGCAGTACTTC.

J is TRBJ2-1 and V is TRBV5-1; TRBD2 matches 10 bases. The CDR3 has 16 residues. Per the germline V gene, CDR1 is SGHRS and CDR2 is YFSETQ. Losses at the gene ends were 1 base for V and 8 bases for J; bases not matched to a gene: 9. This CDR3 is CASSLWLAGAGDEQFF. CDR3 coding DNA: TGCGCCAGCAGCTTGTGGCTAGCGGGAGCGGGGGATGAGCAGTTCTTC.

This chain uses TRBV10-3 with TRBJ2-3, with a tentative D call TRBD2 (6 bases). V shed 6 bases and J shed 4 bases, with 14 bases lying between them. Germline loops: CDR1 ENHRY, CDR2 SYGVKD. This CDR3 has 14 residues. The CDR3 DNA follows: TGTGCCATCAGGGGTAGCGGTGGGCCAGATACGCAGTATTTT. It is translated as CAIRGSGGPDTQYF.

The genes are TRBV18 and TRBJ1-1; 8 bases align to TRBD1. CDR1 KGHSH and CDR2 LQKENI come from the germline V gene. The CDR3 is 15 amino acids. V trimming: 2 bases; J trimming: 4 bases; junction bases outside the gene matches: 6. The chain's CDR3 is CASSPRQGKGTEAFF. The CDR3 DNA is TGTGCCAGCTCACCAAGACAGGGGAAGGGCACTGAAGCTTTCTTT. The full variable domain, rest sourced from reference TRBV18 and TRBJ1-1, is NAGVMQNPRHLVRRRGQEARLRCSPMKGHSHVYWYRQLPEEGLKFMVYLQKENIIDESGMPKERFSAEFPKEGPSILRIQQVVRGDSAAYFCASSPRQGKGTEAFFGQGTRLTVV.